Below are 32 T cell receptor beta chains sequenced from a single sample in a study of identical twins listed by TCRdb under 2016. The library was prepared using 5' RACE. This sample was sequenced with an Illumina HiSeq 2000. Using fastp at Q25 and MiXCR, TCRdb reprocessed the public reads and kept productive beta chains. Rows merge per CDR3 protein into single entries with the most common DNA and genes. The sample contains roughly 750,000 distinct CDR3 sequences, 20% to 25% of them found a single time. The leading ten clones occupy about 4.3% of the sample. These sequences were also reported in another study, on T cells expressing NK-cell markers.

Specimen: PBMCs. All receptors come from a woman aged 18-29 years in good health.

A few counts support this clonotype. The rearrangement links TRBV12-3 or TRBV12-4 to TRBJ2-7; D not resolved. Trimming left V 6 bases short and J 10 bases short, with 19 bases between. The CDR3 loop spans 13 amino acids. In nucleotides, the CDR3 is TGTGCCAGCAGCCCTCGAGGACGGATTCTTCAGTACTTC. Protein product: CASSPRGRILQYF.

The genes are TRBV12-3 or TRBV12-4 and TRBJ2-1; 9 positions agree with TRBD2. The CDR3 is 14 residues long. V shed 2 bases, J shed 9 bases, and the junction held 5 bases outside the gene matches. The CDR3 nucleotides read TGTGCCAGCAGTTTACAGCGGGAGGTAGTTGAGCAGTTCTTC. Translated: CASSLQREVVEQFF.

This clonotype has more than one count but fewer than ten. The chain joins TRBV7-2 to TRBJ2-1; TRBD2 is a possible D gene (5 bases). Deletions cut 1 base from V and 8 bases from J, with 9 bases between. The CDR3 is 13 residues long. Germline CDR1 SGHTA, CDR2 FQGNSA. CDR3 region: CASSLVSDHEQFF. As DNA, the CDR3 is TGTGCCAGCAGCTTAGTTAGCGATCATGAGCAGTTCTTC.

The CDR3 region has the DNA TGTGCCAGCAGCTTGGTCGGGACAGGGACCGGGGCCAACGTCCTGACTTTC. Protein: CASSLVGTGTGANVLTF. This chain connects TRBV5-6 to TRBJ2-6, with TRBD1 identical over 9 bases. Unmatched junction bases numbered 5, after V lost 0 bases and J lost 4 bases. Germline CDR1 reads SGHDT; CDR2 reads YYEEEE. This CDR3 contains 17 residues.

V is TRBV20-1 and J is TRBJ2-2, with 11 bases lining up with TRBD2. The CDR3 runs 17 residues. The V gene's germline CDR1 is DFQATT and CDR2 SNEGSKA (reference sequence). Unmatched junction bases numbered 7, after V lost 2 bases and J lost 2 bases. CDR3 nucleotide sequence: TGCAGTGCTAGACCCCCGGGACTAGCGGCCAACACCGGGGAGCTGTTTTTT. Translating it yields CSARPPGLAANTGELFF.

In this sample, this clonotype turned up once. A much larger clone differs from this one at a single base, so this may be a read error. The V gene is TRBV9, the J gene TRBJ1-5, with 10 nucleotides matching TRBD1. This CDR3 contains 14 residues. The V gene's germline CDR1 is SGDLS and CDR2 YYNGEE. Written as DNA, the CDR3 is TGTGTCAGCAGCGTGGGACAGGGGAATCAGCCCCAGCATTTT. It specifies CVSSVGQGNQPQHF.

The chain has TRBV29-1 and TRBJ2-7; D is possibly TRBD1 (5 bases). This CDR3 has 14 amino acids. Germline CDR1 is SQVTM and CDR2 is ANQGSEA. V was pared by 4 bases and J by 0 bases, with 13 bases between. CDR3 nucleotides: TGCAGCGTTGCAGCAGGGATGATCTCCTACGAGCAGTACTTC. It codes for CSVAAGMISYEQYF.

In its sample, this clonotype was seen a few times. This chain joins TRBV7-2 and TRBJ2-7, with unresolved D. In germline, CDR1 is SGHTA, CDR2 FQGNSA. The CDR3 loop spans 14 amino acids. V shed 7 bases and J shed 2 bases, with 15 bases lying between them. The CDR3 reads CASKRSEGPYEQYF. The CDR3 DNA sequence: TGTGCCAGCAAAAGATCAGAAGGGCCCTACGAGCAGTACTTC.

This clonotype was observed many times. V usage is TRBV29-1 and J usage is TRBJ2-2; 11 bases are a match to TRBD1. The CDR3 is made up of 15 amino acids. V trimming: 4 bases; J trimming: 5 bases; junction bases outside the gene matches: 6. Looked up from germline, CDR1 is SQVTM and CDR2 is ANQGSEA. The CDR3 loop reads CSVGTGTGGTGELFF. The CDR3 DNA reads as TGCAGCGTTGGGACCGGGACAGGGGGTACCGGGGAGCTGTTTTTT.

This sequence joins TRBV4-3 and TRBJ1-2; D is undetermined. V was pared by 0 bases and J by 5 bases, with 10 bases between. The CDR3 sequence is 14 residues long. Per germline, CDR1 LGHNA and CDR2 YSLEER. CDR3 protein: CASSQEGRTYGYTF. The CDR3 bases are TGCGCCAGCAGCCAAGAAGGACGGACTTATGGCTACACCTTC.

This clonotype was picked up a small number of times. The chain has TRBV10-3 and TRBJ2-7; possibly TRBD1 for D (6 bases). The V end was cut by 4 bases, the J end by 6 bases, with 19 bases between. Germline V gives CDR1 ENHRY, CDR2 SYGVKD. The CDR3 runs to 15 residues. In DNA, the CDR3 is TGTGCCATCAGTGGCCTGGGCAGGGGCTCGTCCGAGCAGTACTTC. Amino acids: CAISGLGRGSSEQYF.

This clonotype was found many times. The V call is TRBV6-4, the J call TRBJ2-1, with 8 bases lining up with TRBD2. V lost 6 bases, J lost 7 bases, and 5 bases stayed unmatched. Germline CDR1 MRHNA, CDR2 SNTAGT. CDR3 length equals 13 residues. As DNA, the CDR3 is TGTGCCAGCAGGAAGCGGGAGCGTAATGAGCAGTTCTTC. This translates into CASRKRERNEQFF.

The V gene is TRBV6-2 or TRBV6-3, the J gene TRBJ2-1; the D gene is possibly TRBD2 (6 bases). Germline CDR1 reads MNHEY; CDR2 reads SVGEGT. The germline V and J ends were trimmed by 6 bases and 6 bases, with 12 bases remaining between them. CDR3 length equals 13 residues. CDR3 amino acids: CASRRDFFNEQFF. The CDR3 DNA reads TGTGCCAGCAGACGGGACTTCTTCAATGAGCAGTTCTTC.

Many counts were recorded for this clonotype. V and J are TRBV7-9 and TRBJ2-1, with unresolved D. The V end lost 1 base, the J end lost 7 bases, and 5 bases lay between the germline ends. This CDR3 spans 12 amino acids. The V gene's germline CDR1 is SEHNR and CDR2 FQNEAQ (reference sequence). This CDR3 reads CASSLGENEQFF. The CDR3 DNA follows: TGTGCCAGCAGCTTAGGAGAGAATGAGCAGTTCTTC.

This chain uses TRBV5-1 with TRBJ2-3, with a weak D call TRBD2 (5 bases). V was trimmed by 6 bases and J by 4 bases, leaving 12 bases between them. Germline loops: CDR1 SGHRS, CDR2 YFSETQ. The CDR3 contains 13 residues. The CDR3 bases are TGCGCCAGCACCCTTCGAGGGTCAGATACGCAGTATTTT. Translation: CASTLRGSDTQYF.

This clonotype has more than one count but fewer than ten. The CDR3 loop is CASSLGATYGYTF. The CDR3, as DNA: TGTGCCAGCAGCTTAGGGGCGACCTATGGCTACACCTTC. V and J are TRBV7-8 and TRBJ1-2; D is uncertain. V lost 1 base and J lost 4, with 7 bases in between. CDR1 and CDR2 from the germline V gene are SGHVS and FQNEAQ. The CDR3 extends over 13 amino acids. Supplemented by reference TRBV7-8 and TRBJ1-2, the full variable domain reads GAGVSQSPRYKVAKRGQDVALRCDPISGHVSLFWYQQALGQGPEFLTYFQNEAQLDKSGLPSDRFFAERPEGSVSTLKIQRTQQEDSAVYLCASSLGATYGYTFGSGTRLTVV.

The chain combines TRBV20-1 with TRBJ1-4; 7 bases fit TRBD1. Looked up from germline, CDR1 is DFQATT and CDR2 is SNEGSKA (reference sequence). This CDR3 is 14 amino acids long. V shed 3 bases, J shed 10 bases, and the junction held 11 bases outside the gene matches. The CDR3 loop is CSASDRALEGKLFF. The CDR3 region has the DNA TGCAGTGCTAGCGACAGGGCGTTGGAGGGAAAACTGTTTTTT.

This clonotype has only a few counts. The chain couples TRBV11-3 to TRBJ2-1; the match to TRBD1 covers 8 bases. Germline assignment: CDR1 SGHNT and CDR2 YENEEA. The ends lost 4 bases at V and 7 bases at J; junction bases unmatched: 15. The CDR3 has 17 amino acids. The CDR3, as DNA: TGTGCCAGCAGCTCCCACGGACAGGGAGCTCTTGGGAATGAGCAGTTCTTC. It translates to CASSSHGQGALGNEQFF. Full variable domain (rest looked up from reference TRBV11-3 and TRBJ2-1): EAGVVQSPRYKIIEKKQPVAFWCNPISGHNTLYWYLQNLGQGPELLIRYENEEAVDDSQLPKDRFSAERLKGVDSTLKIQPAELGDSAVYLCASSSHGQGALGNEQFFGPGTRLTVL.

The chain recombines TRBV6-1 with TRBJ2-1; unclear D gene. The CDR3 runs to 15 residues. The germline V and J ends were trimmed by 5 bases and 7 bases, with 18 bases remaining between them. CDR1 and CDR2 (germline): MNHNS, SASEGT. As DNA, the CDR3 is TGTGCCAGCAGTCTCTCCTTGGCCGCCCGGAATGAGCAGTTCTTC. Protein: CASSLSLAARNEQFF.

This clonotype has just a few counts. This chain links TRBV20-1 with TRBJ2-1, with 7 bases fitting TRBD2. The length of the CDR3 is 14 residues. V shed 2 bases, J shed 8 bases, and the junction held 9 bases outside the gene matches. Germline CDR1 and CDR2: DFQATT and SNEGSKA (reference sequence). CDR3: CSARWGGSRDEQFF. The CDR3 nucleotides read TGCAGTGCTAGATGGGGCGGGAGTCGCGATGAGCAGTTCTTC.

The chain employs TRBV7-2 and TRBJ2-3; 10 bases fit TRBD2. The CDR3 contains 16 residues. CDR1 and CDR2 from the germline V gene are SGHTA and FQGNSA. The V gene end was trimmed by 4 bases and the J gene end by 0 bases; junction bases not matched to a gene: 4. Written as DNA, the CDR3 is TGTGCCAGCAGCTGGACTAGCGGACTTAGCACAGATACGCAGTATTTT. Translation: CASSWTSGLSTDTQYF.

This clonotype occurred a few times. This chain connects TRBV20-1 to TRBJ1-1; no clear D. CDR3 length: 12 amino acids. With 5 bases removed from V and 1 base from J, the gap between germline ends came to 8 bases. CDR1 is DFQATT and CDR2 is SNEGSKA in the germline V gene (reference sequence). The CDR3 region is CSAANTNTEAFF. For the CDR3, the DNA is TGCAGTGCTGCAAACACGAACACTGAAGCTTTCTTT.

The rearrangement links TRBV6-5 to TRBJ2-5, with D uncertain. Germline V CDR1 and CDR2: MNHEY, SVGAGI. Trimming took 0 bases from V and 2 from J, leaving 7 bases between them. The CDR3 extends over 14 amino acids. The CDR3 loop is CASSYSRQQETQYF. CDR3 coding DNA: TGTGCCAGCAGTTACTCAAGGCAGCAAGAGACCCAGTACTTC.

This clonotype was counted many times. The chain carries TRBV29-1 and TRBJ2-7; 10 bases match TRBD1. From germline, CDR1 is SQVTM and CDR2 ANQGSEA. The CDR3 sequence is 14 residues long. V dropped 4 bases and J dropped 3; count of bases not matched to a gene: 6. Written as DNA, the CDR3 is TGCAGCGTTGCACCGGGACAGGGGCTCTACGAGCAGTACTTC. It translates to CSVAPGQGLYEQYF.

This chain links TRBV29-1 with TRBJ1-5; D possibly corresponds to TRBD1 (5 bases). Germline values: CDR1 SQVTM, CDR2 ANQGSEA. The CDR3 covers 13 residues. V lost 5 bases, J lost 2 bases, and 10 bases lay in between. CDR3 in amino acids: CSVYGGGNQPQHF. The CDR3 DNA sequence: TGCAGCGTTTACGGGGGAGGCAATCAGCCCCAGCATTTT.

This clonotype was seen a handful of times. The chain carries TRBV19 and TRBJ2-1; D ambiguous. Germline loops: CDR1 LNHDA, CDR2 SQIVND (reference sequence). This CDR3 has 15 residues. Trimming took 1 base from V and 6 from J, leaving 13 bases between them. The CDR3 region is CASSIGTAYSNEQFF. CDR3 sequence (DNA): TGTGCCAGTAGTATAGGAACGGCTTACTCCAATGAGCAGTTCTTC.

This rearrangement joins TRBV3-1 to TRBJ2-4; tentative D call: TRBD1 (6 bases). This CDR3 has 13 residues. The V gene's germline CDR1 is LGHDT and CDR2 YNNKEL (reference sequence). V was clipped by 7 bases and J by 9 bases, with 16 bases between them. The CDR3: CASTNGGRAIQYF. CDR3 sequence (DNA): TGTGCCAGCACCAATGGGGGCCGGGCCATTCAGTACTTC.

The chain couples TRBV11-2 to TRBJ2-3; TRBD2 agrees at 10 bases. Per the germline V gene, CDR1 is SGHAT and CDR2 is FQNNGV. This CDR3 has 18 amino acids. The trim removed 4 bases at V and 4 bases at J, leaving 14 bases unmatched. CDR3 bases: TGTGCCAGCAGCTCCGCAGTTGTGGCAGCGGGAGGGGCAGATACGCAGTATTTT. Amino acid sequence: CASSSAVVAAGGADTQYF.

This rearrangement joins TRBV6-1 to TRBJ2-7; tentative D call: TRBD1 (6 bases). Germline V gene data show CDR1 as MNHNS and CDR2 as SASEGT. Deletions cut 6 bases from V and 2 bases from J, with 14 bases between. CDR3 length equals 14 residues. Here the CDR3 DNA reads TGTGCCAGCAGACGGACAGCTAATACCTACGAGCAGTACTTC. Translation gives CASRRTANTYEQYF.

This chain uses TRBV28 with TRBJ2-3; possible D gene TRBD2, 5 bases. This CDR3 is built from 15 residues. Germline V CDR1 and CDR2: MDHEN, SYDVKM. V lost 2 bases, J lost 2 bases, and 11 bases lay in between. The CDR3 protein is CASSLTSFYTDTQYF. As DNA, the CDR3 is TGTGCCAGCAGTTTAACTAGTTTCTACACAGATACGCAGTATTTT.

The chain combines TRBV5-1 with TRBJ2-7; the match to TRBD1 covers 12 bases. Germline lookup yields CDR1 SGHRS and CDR2 YFSETQ. The CDR3 covers 17 residues. Unmatched junction bases numbered 13, after V lost 4 bases and J lost 5 bases. CDR3 loop: CASSPHSWDRGLDEQYF. CDR3 nucleotide sequence: TGCGCCAGCAGCCCCCATAGTTGGGACAGGGGGCTCGACGAGCAGTACTTC. The entire variable domain, with the rest obtained from reference TRBV5-1 and TRBJ2-7, is as follows: KAGVTQTPRYLIKTRGQQVTLSCSPISGHRSVSWYQQTPGQGLQFLFEYFSETQRNKGNFPGRFSGRQFSNSRSEMNVSTLELGDSALYLCASSPHSWDRGLDEQYFGPGTRLTVT.

This clonotype has ten or more counts. The chain employs TRBV12-3 or TRBV12-4 and TRBJ2-7; D ambiguous. Trimming took 6 bases from V and 3 from J, leaving 9 bases between them. The CDR3 covers 12 residues. This CDR3 is CASSGPSYEQYF. CDR3 DNA sequence: TGTGCCAGCAGCGGACCTAGCTACGAGCAGTACTTC.